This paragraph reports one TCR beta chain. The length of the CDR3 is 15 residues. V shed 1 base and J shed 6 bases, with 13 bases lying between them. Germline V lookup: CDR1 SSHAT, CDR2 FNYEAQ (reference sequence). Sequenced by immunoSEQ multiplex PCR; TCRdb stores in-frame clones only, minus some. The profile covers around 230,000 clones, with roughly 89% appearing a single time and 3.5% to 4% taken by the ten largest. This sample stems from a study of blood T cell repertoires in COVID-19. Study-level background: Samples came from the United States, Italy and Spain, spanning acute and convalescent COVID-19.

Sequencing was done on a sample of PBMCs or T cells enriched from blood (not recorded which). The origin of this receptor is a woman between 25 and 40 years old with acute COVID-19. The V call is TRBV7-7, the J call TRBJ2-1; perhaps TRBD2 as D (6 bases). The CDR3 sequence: CASSLEAGRSNEQFF. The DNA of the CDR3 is TGTGCCAGCAGCTTAGAGGCGGGGAGGAGCAATGAGCAGTTCTTC.